This TCR beta chain was captured by sequencing in a study of blood T cells in healthy people across ages. This CDR3 is 13 amino acids long. Germline V gene lookup returns CDR1 SGDLS and CDR2 YYNGEE. Trimming cost V 4 bases and J 8 bases, with 13 bases left between them. Primers used in a second PCR of about 6 to 12 cycles were a sample-barcoded 5' primer and a J-beta primer mix. TCRdb re-called the 5' RACE reads through MiXCR, storing one row per CDR3 protein. Of 760,000 or so distinct CDR3 sequences detected, roughly 25% appear once; the ten largest clones hold roughly a tenth. The sample was also reused in another study, on T cells of mothers and their children. Turning to that study: According to the study, all extracted RNA entered cDNA synthesis at around 1.5 ug per 15 ul. In the second PCR, M1S primer introduced barcodes and 2-4 random bases.

V usage is TRBV9 and J usage is TRBJ2-1; possible D gene TRBD2, 5 bases. This receptor was identified in a boy aged 5-17 years in good health. The sequencing sample was made of blood. DNA of the CDR3: TGTGCCAGCAGCTCCCCGGCTAGCTATGAGCAGTTCTTC. Protein: CASSSPASYEQFF.